The next 27 T cell receptor beta chains were all read from a single sample in a study of human T cells and chemical hapten exposure (dated by TCRdb to 2020 to 2023). Library creation used RACE. The run used a NextSeq 500. In-frame beta chains were kept once TCRdb had trimmed the public reads at Q25 with fastp and called clones with MiXCR. Every distinct CDR3 protein forms one entry, paired with its most common genes and DNA. The sample data list around 35,000 distinct CDR3 sequences, and about 5.5% of these were observed just once. Clones ranked in the top ten supply roughly 13% of the sample. What this sample's time point label stands for: healthy volunteer bleed at 6 weeks. Total RNA was isolated from unfractionated whole blood collected in Tempus Blood RNA tubes. The sample consisted of whole blood. Every receptor here comes from a human donor in good health. Some clones in this sample may be carry-over from other donors' samples.

The J gene is TRBJ2-5, the V gene TRBV18; the D gene is possibly TRBD2 (7 bases). V shed 0 bases and J shed 0 bases, with 14 bases lying between them. Germline V gene data show CDR1 as KGHSH and CDR2 as LQKENI. This CDR3 is built from 17 residues. The CDR3: CASSPPGGGAYQETQYF. The CDR3 DNA is TGTGCCAGCTCACCACCCGGAGGGGGGGCCTACCAAGAGACCCAGTACTTC.

V is TRBV10-3 and J is TRBJ2-1; 8 bases map to TRBD2. V shed 6 bases, J shed 10 bases, and the junction held 2 bases outside the gene matches. The V gene's germline CDR1 is ENHRY and CDR2 SYGVKD. The CDR3 is made up of 11 amino acids. CDR3 sequence: CAISVAGEQFF. DNA for the CDR3: TGTGCCATCAGCGTAGCGGGGGAGCAGTTCTTC.

This chain connects TRBV18 to TRBJ2-7; a weak D match, TRBD1 (5 bases). Per the germline V gene, CDR1 is KGHSH and CDR2 is LQKENI. The CDR3 is 13 residues long. Trimming took 3 bases from V and 9 from J, leaving 15 bases between them. The DNA for the CDR3 is TGTGCCAGCTCACCGTCCCAGGGTAACGTGCAGTACTTC. It codes for CASSPSQGNVQYF.

This clonotype was seen repeatedly, ten times or more. The chain carries TRBV28 and TRBJ2-4, with D tentatively TRBD1 (6 bases). This CDR3 has 15 amino acids. Germline V CDR1 and CDR2: MDHEN, SYDVKM. The germline V and J ends were trimmed by 11 bases and 3 bases, with 20 bases remaining between them. The CDR3 DNA is TGTGCCGCTAGGCCCAGTATAGGGGGCAAAAACATTCAGTACTTC. This sequence encodes CAARPSIGGKNIQYF.

Many counts were recorded for this clonotype. The genes are TRBV7-2 and TRBJ1-1; 7 bases line up with TRBD1. Germline V lookup: CDR1 SGHTA, CDR2 FQGNSA. After removal of 2 bases from V and 6 bases from J, the junction contained 15 bases not matched to a gene. This CDR3 is 17 amino acids long. The CDR3 sequence is CASSLKTGEWEGSEAFF. The DNA of the CDR3 is TGTGCCAGCAGCTTAAAAACAGGGGAATGGGAAGGGTCTGAAGCTTTCTTT.

This clonotype was counted at least ten times. V and J are TRBV29-1 and TRBJ2-3, with a weak D call TRBD2 (7 bases). The V end lost 1 base, the J end lost 5 bases, and 13 bases lay between the germline ends. Germline V lookup: CDR1 SQVTM, CDR2 ANQGSEA. The CDR3 has 14 amino acids. The CDR3 sequence: CSVEGGGLKDTQYF. In DNA, the CDR3 is TGCAGCGTTGAAGGGGGGGGCCTGAAAGATACGCAGTATTTT.

In its sample, this clonotype was seen many times. The DNA for the CDR3 is TGTGCCAGCAGTGGCCCGGGCCCCCGAGACTCCTACGAGCAGTACTTC. Encoded protein: CASSGPGPRDSYEQYF. The rearrangement links TRBV2 to TRBJ2-7; D remains ambiguous. Trimming left V 4 bases short and J 0 bases short, with 16 bases between. In germline, CDR1 is SNHLY, CDR2 FYNNEI. The CDR3 contains 16 residues.

In this sample, this clonotype turned up many times. The gene calls are TRBV4-3 and TRBJ2-3; no firm D call. The germline V and J ends were trimmed by 1 base and 3 bases, with 17 bases remaining between them. Germline-derived CDR1 and CDR2 are LGHNA and YSLEER. CDR3 length equals 17 residues. CDR3 sequence (DNA): TGCGCCAGCAGCCAAGTTTGGGTTAAAGCGAGGACAGATACGCAGTATTTT. It yields the protein CASSQVWVKARTDTQYF.

The chain uses TRBV29-1 and TRBJ1-2; the D is unclear. Germline V gives CDR1 SQVTM, CDR2 ANQGSEA. This CDR3 is 15 amino acids long. The V end was cut by 4 bases, the J end by 8 bases, with 23 bases between. CDR3 sequence: CSVADGSQWREGYTF. CDR3 nucleotide sequence: TGCAGCGTTGCCGACGGTTCCCAATGGAGGGAGGGCTACACCTTC.

This clonotype was seen many times. This sequence joins TRBV11-2 and TRBJ2-1; TRBD2 matches 10 bases. V shed 5 bases, J shed 6 bases, and the junction held 4 bases outside the gene matches. The length of the CDR3 is 14 residues. Germline CDR1 reads SGHAT; CDR2 reads FQNNGV. The CDR3 spells CASSRIAGGNEQFF. The CDR3 nucleotides read TGTGCCAGCAGCCGCATAGCGGGGGGCAATGAGCAGTTCTTC.

This clonotype has ten or more counts. CDR3 DNA sequence: TGTGCCAGCAGCTTAAAGGCGGGGGAGGGGACCCAGTACTTC. Its translation is CASSLKAGEGTQYF. The chain carries TRBV7-2 and TRBJ2-5; 7 bases line up with TRBD2. Germline CDR1 and CDR2: SGHTA and FQGNSA. CDR3 size: 14 residues. The V and J ends lost 2 bases and 7 bases, in that order; junction bases with no gene match: 7.

The table lists this clonotype with many counts. This chain joins TRBV29-1 and TRBJ2-4; 7 bases are a match to TRBD2. The germline V gene encodes CDR1 SQVTM and CDR2 ANQGSEA. The CDR3 contains 12 residues. V gave up 5 bases and J gave up 8 bases; unmatched junction bases: 6. CDR3 in DNA: TGCAGCGTTTTGAGCGGGGTGGACATTCAGTACTTC. This translates into CSVLSGVDIQYF.

This clonotype was detected ten times or more. This rearrangement joins TRBV7-2 to TRBJ2-1; 9 nucleotides agree with TRBD2. Germline V gene sequence: CDR1 SGHTA, CDR2 FQGNSA. The ends lost 5 bases at V and 5 bases at J; junction bases unmatched: 7. The CDR3 extends over 15 amino acids. The CDR3 nucleotides read TGTGCCAGCAGCCGGATAGCGGGGGTTCACAATGAGCAGTTCTTC. This sequence encodes CASSRIAGVHNEQFF.

To note about this clonotype: Given a much more abundant clone one base away, this may be a read error. CDR3 sequence: CVSSPSAYYGYTF. In DNA form, the CDR3 reads TGTGTCAGCAGCCCTTCAGCTTACTATGGCTACACCTTC. J is TRBJ1-2 and V is TRBV11-2; no definite D call. The CDR3 runs to 13 residues. The germline V gene has CDR1 SGHAT and CDR2 FQNNGV.

This clonotype turned up a few times. The genes are TRBV12-3 or TRBV12-4 and TRBJ2-2; unclear D gene. V was trimmed by 6 bases and J by 7 bases, leaving 6 bases between them. The CDR3 spans 11 residues. CDR3: CASSPFGELFF. As DNA, the CDR3 is TGTGCCAGCAGCCCTTTCGGGGAGCTGTTTTTT.

This clonotype was seen ten or more times. V and J are TRBV29-1 and TRBJ2-7, with D possibly TRBD1 on 6 matching bases. The CDR3 runs to 11 residues. Per germline, CDR1 SQVTM and CDR2 ANQGSEA. The germline V and J ends were trimmed by 6 bases and 5 bases, with 11 bases remaining between them. The CDR3: CSVATGDEQYF. In nucleotides, the CDR3 is TGCAGCGTGGCGACAGGAGACGAGCAGTACTTC.

This clonotype appeared a few times. V gene TRBV10-2 combines with J gene TRBJ1-2; 8 positions agree with TRBD1. This CDR3 is built from 14 residues. J lost 2 bases, V lost 7 bases, and 6 bases had no gene match. The germline gives CDR1 WSHSY, CDR2 SAAADI. For the CDR3, the DNA is TGCGCCAGCACCCTAGGACAGGGCAACTATGGCTACACCTTC. Protein product: CASTLGQGNYGYTF.

A note on this clonotype: Germline is not matched at one junction end, which may reflect a read error. The V and J genes are TRBV3-1 and TRBJ2-7; TRBD1 is a possible D gene (6 bases). The CDR3 extends over 11 amino acids. Germline CDR1 reads LGHDT; CDR2 reads YNNKEL (reference sequence). The CDR3 DNA sequence: TGTGCCAGCAGCACAACGGGACACCCAAACTTC. It specifies CASSTTGHPNF.

This clonotype came up many times. J is TRBJ1-3 and V is TRBV6-1, with D uncertain. The CDR3 contains 14 residues. Deletions cut 0 bases from V and 2 bases from J, with 5 bases between. The germline V gene has CDR1 MNHNS and CDR2 SASEGT. CDR3 protein: CASSEAVPGNTIYF. The CDR3 nucleotides read TGTGCCAGCAGTGAAGCGGTCCCTGGAAACACCATATATTTT.

This clonotype was observed a handful of times. V is TRBV12-3 or TRBV12-4 and J is TRBJ1-6; weak D call: TRBD1 (5 bases). This CDR3 has 15 residues. V lost 1 base, J lost 10 bases, and 14 bases lay in between. CDR3 in amino acids: CASSLEGVNASPLHF. In DNA form, the CDR3 reads TGTGCCAGCAGTTTAGAAGGGGTGAACGCCTCACCCCTCCACTTT.

This clonotype was recorded at least ten times. The chain employs TRBV20-1 and TRBJ2-3; 11 bases agree with TRBD2. The germline V gene encodes CDR1 DFQATT and CDR2 SNEGSKA (reference sequence). The CDR3 length is 15 residues. With 6 bases clipped from V and 2 bases from J, the junction kept 7 bases outside the gene matches. CDR3 coding DNA: TGCAGTGCCGCCCGACTAGCGGGGACCACAGATACGCAGTATTTT. The encoded protein is CSAARLAGTTDTQYF.

At least ten counts were recorded for this clonotype. The chain joins TRBV4-2 to TRBJ1-5; TRBD1 agrees at 8 bases. The CDR3 is made up of 16 amino acids. J was trimmed by 5 bases and V by 1 base; bases with no gene match: 7. Germline V lookup: CDR1 LGHNA, CDR2 YNFKEQ. The CDR3 is CASSQGQGRADQPQHF. In DNA, the CDR3 is TGTGCCAGCAGCCAAGGACAGGGGAGAGCGGATCAGCCCCAGCATTTT.

This clonotype was observed many times. The V call is TRBV5-1, the J call TRBJ2-5; D is uncertain. This CDR3 has 13 amino acids. CDR1 SGHRS and CDR2 YFSETQ come from the germline V gene. V gave up 7 bases and J gave up 1 base, with 11 bases separating them. Written as DNA, the CDR3 is TGCGCCAGCGGCGCCCAACTCCAAGAGACCCAGTACTTC. As protein: CASGAQLQETQYF.

This clonotype was seen at least ten times. This chain connects TRBV20-1 to TRBJ1-1; TRBD1 matches at 9 bases. Germline lookup yields CDR1 DFQATT and CDR2 SNEGSKA (reference sequence). Trimming removed 7 bases from V and 3 bases from J; junction bases left unmatched: 9. The CDR3 length is 14 residues. This CDR3 is CSVQSDRGDTEAFF. Written as DNA, the CDR3 is TGCAGTGTTCAATCCGACAGGGGGGACACTGAAGCTTTCTTT.

In this sample, this clonotype turned up many times. The chain uses TRBV5-6 and TRBJ1-1, with 8 bases aligning to TRBD1. V lost 8 bases to trimming and J lost 5 bases; unmatched junction nucleotides: 14. This CDR3 region has 15 residues. Germline V CDR1 and CDR2: SGHDT, YYEEEE. The CDR3 is CASTSRGRERTEAFF. In DNA form, the CDR3 reads TGTGCCAGTACTTCCAGGGGGCGCGAGAGGACTGAAGCTTTCTTT.

This clonotype showed up just a few times. The chain carries TRBV29-1 and TRBJ2-1, with D possibly TRBD1 on 6 matching bases. V shed 7 bases and J shed 12 bases, with 19 bases lying between them. The germline V gene has CDR1 SQVTM and CDR2 ANQGSEA. There are 12 residues in the CDR3. The CDR3 loop reads CSAKQGVGWQFF. The CDR3 DNA is TGCAGCGCTAAACAGGGAGTAGGTTGGCAGTTCTTC.

In its sample, this clonotype was seen many times. The chain's CDR3 is CSAATSGSYQETQYF. The CDR3 nucleotides read TGCAGTGCTGCGACTAGCGGGTCGTACCAAGAGACCCAGTACTTC. This chain joins TRBV20-1 and TRBJ2-5; 10 nucleotides match TRBD2. Germline assignment: CDR1 DFQATT and CDR2 SNEGSKA (reference sequence). V trimming: 5 bases; J trimming: 0 bases; junction bases outside the gene matches: 6. CDR3 length: 15 amino acids.